A single T cell receptor (beta chain) is shown here with its context. Its antigen is currently unknown. The sample comes from a study of T cell repertoires in cytomegalovirus infection. Study-level background: Matching HLA type and CMV infection were both indicated by public TCR beta signatures.

The CDR3 totals 15 residues. The germline gives CDR1 LNHDA, CDR2 SQIVND (reference sequence). V was cut by 5 bases and J by 5 bases, with 18 bases left in between. TCRdb re-called the reads with MiXCR, one entry per CDR3 protein. Here the sample spans about 460,000 distinct CDR3 sequences, around 10% being singletons. General observations from the study: The study found HLA-C-restricted CMV-specific TCR beta clonotypes dominating the ex vivo response. The cumulative frequency of public TCR beta families identified carriers of CMV plus the relevant HLA.

The sequenced sample was PBMCs. The chain uses TRBV19 and TRBJ1-1; no firm D call. The clonotype originates from a human donor in good health (CMV status not recorded). Some clones in this sample may be carry-over from other donors' samples. CDR3 sequence: CASSGRLSRETEAFF. DNA for the CDR3: TGTGCCAGTAGTGGTAGACTCTCACGGGAAACTGAAGCTTTCTTT.